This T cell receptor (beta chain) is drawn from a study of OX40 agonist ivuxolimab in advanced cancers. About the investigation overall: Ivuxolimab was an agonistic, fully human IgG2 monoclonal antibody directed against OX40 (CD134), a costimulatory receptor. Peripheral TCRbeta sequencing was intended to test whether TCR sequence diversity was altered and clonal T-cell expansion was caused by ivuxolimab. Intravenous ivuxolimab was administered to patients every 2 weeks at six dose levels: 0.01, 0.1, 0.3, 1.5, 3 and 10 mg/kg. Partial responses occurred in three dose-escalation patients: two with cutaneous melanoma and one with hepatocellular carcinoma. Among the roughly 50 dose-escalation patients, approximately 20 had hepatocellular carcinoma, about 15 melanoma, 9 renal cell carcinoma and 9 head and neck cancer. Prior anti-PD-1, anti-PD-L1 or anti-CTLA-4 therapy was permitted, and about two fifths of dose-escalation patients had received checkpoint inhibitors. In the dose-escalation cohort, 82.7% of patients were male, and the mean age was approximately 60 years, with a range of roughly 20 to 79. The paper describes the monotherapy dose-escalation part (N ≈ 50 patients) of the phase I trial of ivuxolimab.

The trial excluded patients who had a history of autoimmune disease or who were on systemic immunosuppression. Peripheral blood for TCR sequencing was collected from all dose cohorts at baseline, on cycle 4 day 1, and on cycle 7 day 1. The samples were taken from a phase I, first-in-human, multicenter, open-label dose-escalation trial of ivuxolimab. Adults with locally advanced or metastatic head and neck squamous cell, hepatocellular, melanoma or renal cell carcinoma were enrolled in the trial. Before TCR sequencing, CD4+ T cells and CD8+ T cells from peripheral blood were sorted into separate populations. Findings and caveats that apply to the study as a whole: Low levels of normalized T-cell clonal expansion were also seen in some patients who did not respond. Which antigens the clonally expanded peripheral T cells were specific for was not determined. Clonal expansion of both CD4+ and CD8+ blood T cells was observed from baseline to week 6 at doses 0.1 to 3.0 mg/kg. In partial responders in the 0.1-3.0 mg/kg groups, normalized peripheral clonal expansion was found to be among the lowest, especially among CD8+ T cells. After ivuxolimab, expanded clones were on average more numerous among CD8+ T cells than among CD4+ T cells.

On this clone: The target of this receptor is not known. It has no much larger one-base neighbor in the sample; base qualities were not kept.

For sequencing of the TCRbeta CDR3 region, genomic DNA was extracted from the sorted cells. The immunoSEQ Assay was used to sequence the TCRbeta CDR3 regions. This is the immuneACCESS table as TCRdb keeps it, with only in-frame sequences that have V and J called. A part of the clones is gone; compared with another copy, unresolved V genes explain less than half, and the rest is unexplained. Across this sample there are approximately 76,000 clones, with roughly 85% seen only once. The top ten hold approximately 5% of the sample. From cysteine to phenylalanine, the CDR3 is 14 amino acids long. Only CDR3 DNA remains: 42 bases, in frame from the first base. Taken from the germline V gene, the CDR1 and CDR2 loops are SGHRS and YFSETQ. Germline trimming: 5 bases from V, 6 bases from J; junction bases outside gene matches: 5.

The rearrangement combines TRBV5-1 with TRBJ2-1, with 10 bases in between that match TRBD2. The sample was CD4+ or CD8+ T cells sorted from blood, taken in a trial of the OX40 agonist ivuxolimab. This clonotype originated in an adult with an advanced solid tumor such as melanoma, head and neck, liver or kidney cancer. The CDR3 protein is CASRGLAGGNEQFF. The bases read TGCGCCAGCAGAGGATTAGCGGGGGGCAATGAGCAGTTCTTC.